Reported below is one TCR beta chain. Its antigen is unidentified. The sample comes from a study of shared clonotypes between healthy human individuals. Across the whole study: The plates for each donor numbered three CD4 naive, three CD4 memory, two CD8 naive and one CD8 memory. Study-wide results and caveats: Clonotype sharing among donors, it was expected, would be affected by sequencing depth. Compared with memory subsets, naive subsets generally had larger estimated richness.

Deep-level settings were used for running the assay. Repertoires were generated with immunoSEQ multiplex PCR, while TCRdb's copy carries only in-frame clones and drops some. This sample has around 700,000 clones; about 92% occur once, and the top ten carry 24%. The CDR3 has 15 residues. Per the germline V gene, CDR1 is SGHKS and CDR2 is YYEKEE (reference sequence). Deletions cut 4 bases from V and 4 bases from J, with 17 bases between. CD45RO-negative CD8 cells positively selected for CCR7 made up the naive population, which excluded terminally differentiated effector memory CD45RA+ cells. The origin of this receptor is a man aged 25 to 40 in good health. Sequenced sample: naive CD8+ T cells sorted from blood. This sequence joins TRBV5-5 and TRBJ1-1; no clear D. The CDR3, as DNA: TGTGCCAGCAGCGAAGCCCTAGAGTATGCCACTGAAGCTTTCTTT. Encoded protein: CASSEALEYATEAFF.